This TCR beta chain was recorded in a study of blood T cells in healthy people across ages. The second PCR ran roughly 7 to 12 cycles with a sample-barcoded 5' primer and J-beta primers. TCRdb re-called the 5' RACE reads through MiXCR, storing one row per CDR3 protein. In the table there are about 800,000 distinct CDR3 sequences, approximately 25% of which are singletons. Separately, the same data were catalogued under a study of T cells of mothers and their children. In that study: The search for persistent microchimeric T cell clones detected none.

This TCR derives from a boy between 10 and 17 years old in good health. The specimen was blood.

The CDR3 nucleotides are TGTGCCAGCAGCTTGAGGGGACTTGAAGTTAGGGATACGCAGTATTTT. Amino acid sequence: CASSLRGLEVRDTQYF. The chain recombines TRBV13 with TRBJ2-3; D might be TRBD2 (6 bases). The V and J ends lost 3 bases and 6 bases respectively, with 19 bases between them. Germline V CDR1 and CDR2: PRHDT, FYEKMQ (reference sequence). The CDR3 has 16 residues.